This T cell receptor beta chain was retrieved from a study of blood T cell repertoires in COVID-19. In the study overall: Samples of COVID-19 (acute and convalescent) were obtained from the United States, Italy and Spain.

The CDR3 runs 17 residues. Germline values: CDR1 SEHNR, CDR2 FQNEAQ (reference sequence). The V gene end was trimmed by 1 base and the J gene end by 4 bases; junction bases not matched to a gene: 9. Sequencing used immunoSEQ multiplex PCR; TCRdb keeps in-frame clones, though not all of them. This sample has 120,000 or so clones; 82% occur once, and the top ten carry approximately 17%. V gene TRBV7-9 combines with J gene TRBJ2-1; 8 bases agree with TRBD1. The sequence came from a woman aged 55-70 years with acute or convalescent COVID-19. Sequenced input: peripheral blood. The CDR3 is CASSLVSRGQGYNEQFF. CDR3 bases: TGTGCCAGCAGCTTAGTAAGTCGTGGACAGGGTTACAATGAGCAGTTCTTC.